The entry below describes one TCR beta chain. As yet, its antigen is unknown. CDR1 and CDR2 from the germline V gene are MNHNS and SASEGT. CDR3 length equals 15 residues. The V segment lost 6 bases and the J segment 5 bases; nucleotides outside the gene matches: 11. The data belong to a study of cytomegalovirus exposure and HLA in healthy donors. Study results and limitations: An assumption of roughly uniform sequencing depth across donors underlay the presence/absence analyses. According to an earlier analysis, most TCR beta V segments yielded productive rearrangements about 90% or about 30% of the time.

The PCR made use of 60 Vbeta and 13 Jbeta primers. In the authors' workflow: An analysis performed later counted 70 million to 90 million unique TCR beta chains (around 10 million of them shared). This table comes from immunoSEQ multiplex PCR, and its TCRdb copy is limited to in-frame clones, with some not included. The D gene and trimming were derived from the DNA, and the V and J assignments and clone size from that table. Of some 65,000 clones in the sample, 62% are singletons; the top ten hold approximately 3%. This chain joins TRBV6-1 and TRBJ2-5; TRBD2 matches 8 bases. The sequencing input was PBMCs. This clonotype originated in a man aged 30 to 45 in good health and CMV-seronegative. The CDR3, as DNA: TGTGCCAGCAGGACGATGTTTGGGACTAGGGAGACCCAGTACTTC. Amino acid sequence: CASRTMFGTRETQYF.